A selection of T cell receptor beta chains follows, all from one sample in a study of OX40 agonist ivuxolimab in advanced cancers. Some clones are missing from TCRdb's copy, which holds only in-frame ones; the method was immunoSEQ multiplex PCR. This sample has some 99,000 clones; less than 95% occur once, and the top ten carry around 1.5%. Sample: CD4+ or CD8+ T cells sorted from blood, taken in a trial of the OX40 agonist ivuxolimab. The receptor source for this set is an adult with an advanced solid tumor such as melanoma, head and neck, liver or kidney cancer. CDR3s include the opening cysteine and the closing phenylalanine or tryptophan. D genes are given only for firm matches. Clone size is not always given. Where it is, it says once, few, many or a class for expanded clones.

V	size	D	J	CDR3	DNA
TRBV4-1	NA	TRBD2	TRBJ2-1	CASSLLVGTSFNEQFF	TGCGCCAGCAGCCTGCTCGTGGGGACTAGTTTCAATGAGCAGTTCTTC
TRBV5-8	NA	TRBD2	TRBJ2-7	CASSPDSAGVEYSEQYF	TGTGCCAGCAGCCCGGACTCGGCGGGAGTAGAGTATAGCGAGCAGTACTTC
TRBV11-2	NA	NA	TRBJ2-3	CASSYRGPSRVVTDTQYF	TGTGCCAGCAGCTATCGCGGTCCTAGCCGGGTCGTCACAGATACGCAGTATTTT
TRBV13	NA	TRBD2	TRBJ2-3	CASSTWGLAASTDTQYF	TGTGCCAGCAGCACCTGGGGACTAGCGGCTAGCACAGATACGCAGTATTTT
TRBV19	NA	TRBD2	TRBJ2-3	CASSSRTSGTDTQYF	TGTGCCAGTAGTTCGCGGACTAGCGGCACAGATACGCAGTATTTT
TRBV7-2	NA	NA	TRBJ1-3	CASSLQGTGNTIYF	TGTGCCAGCAGTTTACAGGGAACTGGAAACACCATATATTTT
TRBV4-3	NA	NA	TRBJ2-3	CASSQDGGLGTDTQYF	TGCGCCAGCAGCCAAGACGGTGGGCTGGGCACAGATACGCAGTATTTT
TRBV19	NA	TRBD1	TRBJ1-2	CASRIQGSSYGYTF	TGTGCCAGTAGAATACAGGGGTCGAGCTATGGCTACACCTTC
TRBV25-1	NA	NA	TRBJ2-1	CASREGEQFF	TGTGCCAGCAGGGAAGGCGAGCAGTTCTTC
TRBV4-2	NA	NA	TRBJ1-2	CASSQEPATGLYGYTF	TGTGCCAGCAGCCAAGAGCCCGCGACAGGCCTATATGGCTACACCTTC
TRBV4-3	NA	NA	TRBJ2-1	CASGRNYNEQFF	TGCGCCAGCGGGAGGAACTACAATGAGCAGTTCTTC
TRBV4-3	once	TRBD2	TRBJ2-1	CASSQAGLAGDYEQFF	TGCGCCAGCAGCCAAGCCGGACTAGCGGGAGATTATGAGCAGTTCTTC
TRBV13	NA	NA	TRBJ2-1	CASSSYSIGYNEQFF	TGTGCCAGCAGCTCGTATTCTATAGGCTACAATGAGCAGTTCTTC
TRBV28	NA	TRBD1	TRBJ2-7	CASSFFGTGDRSYEQYF	TGTGCCAGCAGTTTCTTTGGGACAGGGGACCGCTCCTACGAGCAGTACTTC
TRBV5-1	NA	NA	TRBJ1-4	CASSLGRGDEKLFF	TGCGCCAGCAGCTTGGGAAGGGGGGATGAAAAACTGTTTTTT
TRBV2	NA	TRBD1	TRBJ2-1	CASSAPPGTGTYNEQFF	TGTGCCAGCAGTGCACCTCCCGGGACAGGGACCTACAATGAGCAGTTCTTC